This T cell receptor beta chain was sequenced during a study of blood T cell repertoires in COVID-19. Data came from immunoSEQ multiplex PCR; TCRdb stores just in-frame clones and leaves some out. Of roughly 280,000 clones in the sample, about 85% were seen once. Material: peripheral blood. This sequence originates from a young man with active or convalescent COVID-19.

The CDR3 nucleotides are TGTGCCAGCAGCTTTCTAACAGGGTTTTCTGGAAACACCATATATTTT. Its protein is CASSFLTGFSGNTIYF. The chain links TRBV5-6 to TRBJ1-3, with D possibly matching TRBD1 (6 bases). This CDR3 has 16 amino acids. Germline assignment: CDR1 SGHDT and CDR2 YYEEEE. With 2 bases removed from V and 1 base from J, the gap between germline ends came to 13 bases.